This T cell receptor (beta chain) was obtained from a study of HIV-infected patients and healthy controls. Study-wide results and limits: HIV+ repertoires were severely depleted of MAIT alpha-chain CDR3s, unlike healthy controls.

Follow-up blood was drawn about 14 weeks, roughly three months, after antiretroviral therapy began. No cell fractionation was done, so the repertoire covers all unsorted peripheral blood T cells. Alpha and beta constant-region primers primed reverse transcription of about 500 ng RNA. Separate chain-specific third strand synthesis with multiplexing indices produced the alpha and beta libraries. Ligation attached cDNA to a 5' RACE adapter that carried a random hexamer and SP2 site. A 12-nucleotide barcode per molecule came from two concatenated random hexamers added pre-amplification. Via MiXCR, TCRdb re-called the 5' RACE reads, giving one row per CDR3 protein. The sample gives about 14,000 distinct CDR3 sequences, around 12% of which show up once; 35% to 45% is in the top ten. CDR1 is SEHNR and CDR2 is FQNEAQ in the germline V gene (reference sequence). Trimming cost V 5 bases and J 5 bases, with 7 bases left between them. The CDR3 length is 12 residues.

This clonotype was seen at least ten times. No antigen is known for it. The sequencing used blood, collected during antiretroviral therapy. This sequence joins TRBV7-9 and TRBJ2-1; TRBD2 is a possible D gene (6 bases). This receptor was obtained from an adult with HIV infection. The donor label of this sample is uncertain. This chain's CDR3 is CASSAGNNEQFF. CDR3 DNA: TGTGCCAGCAGCGCGGGGAACAATGAGCAGTTCTTC.